Following are 14 T cell receptor beta chains from one sample sequenced in a study of cytomegalovirus exposure and HLA in healthy donors. The primer mix had 60 Vbeta and 13 Jbeta primers. Using immunoSEQ multiplex PCR, the repertoire was profiled, and TCRdb retains in-frame clones only, with some absent. The top ten hold approximately 3.1% of the sample, which has about 190,000 clones, more than 65% seen once. Sequenced material: PBMCs. These receptors all come from a woman aged 25-40 years in good health and CMV-seropositive.

The rearrangement uses TRBV7-2 and TRBJ2-3; D perhaps matches TRBD1 (7 bases). CDR3 length equals 16 residues. Trimming shortened V by 1 base and J by 1 base, and 12 bases separated the two germline ends. CDR1 and CDR2 from the germline V gene are SGHTA and FQGNSA. CDR3: CASSLGGGGGTDTQYF. The CDR3 nucleotides read TGTGCCAGCAGCTTAGGTGGAGGGGGCGGCACAGATACGCAGTATTTT.

V is TRBV19 and J is TRBJ2-3; 7 nucleotides align to TRBD2. Germline trimming cut 6 bases from V and 4 bases from J; bases unmatched to any gene: 4. The CDR3 is made up of 13 amino acids. Germline V CDR1 and CDR2: LNHDA, SQIVND (reference sequence). The CDR3 DNA follows: TGTGCCAGTAGCAACGGACTAGCAGATACGCAGTATTTT. Translating gives CASSNGLADTQYF.

The chain links TRBV1 to TRBJ2-1; the table's D gene call, TRBD2, was not cross checked with the DNA. TRBV1 is designated a pseudogene. CDR3 length: 17 amino acids. CDR3 residues: CTSSQDCTAGDVYEQFF. The CDR3 DNA is TGCACCAGCAGCCAAGATTGTACAGCCGGGGATGTTTATGAGCAGTTCTTC.

There are a few counts of this clone. The chain joins TRBV25-1 to TRBJ2-7; TRBD1 matches 7 bases. The V segment lost 2 bases and the J segment 4 bases; nucleotides outside the gene matches: 8. CDR3 length: 15 residues. The germline gives CDR1 MGHDK, CDR2 SYGVNS. The CDR3 coding sequence is TGTGCCAGCAGTGAAGAGGGGGCGAGTCAGTACGAGCAGTACTTC. Translated: CASSEEGASQYEQYF.

The V call is TRBV27, the J call TRBJ1-2; TRBD1 matches 10 bases. The CDR3 extends over 14 amino acids. Germline CDR1 and CDR2: MNHEY and SMNVEV (reference sequence). Trimming removed 5 bases from V and 4 bases from J; junction bases left unmatched: 4. This CDR3 is CASSDRTGGYGYTF. The CDR3, as DNA: TGTGCCAGCAGTGATCGGACAGGGGGCTATGGCTACACCTTC.

This chain connects TRBV28 to TRBJ2-7; a weak D match, TRBD1 (5 bases). Germline V gene data show CDR1 as MDHEN and CDR2 as SYDVKM. The CDR3 loop spans 11 amino acids. The V gene lost 6 bases and the J gene lost 12 bases, with 15 bases spanning the gap. The CDR3 reads CASRSGHVGYF. CDR3 DNA: TGTGCCAGCAGATCCGGACATGTAGGGTACTTC.

The chain employs TRBV5-1 and TRBJ1-2, with D perhaps matching TRBD1 (6 bases). The CDR3 totals 16 residues. Germline V CDR1 and CDR2: SGHRS, YFSETQ. The V gene lost 4 bases and the J gene lost 0 bases, with 16 bases spanning the gap. DNA for the CDR3: TGCGCCAGCAGCGGGCAGGGGTCCATAGCTAACTATGGCTACACCTTC. This sequence encodes CASSGQGSIANYGYTF.

The rearrangement joins TRBV5-1 to TRBJ2-2, with 8 bases that match TRBD2. Trimming removed 0 bases from V and 0 bases from J; junction bases left unmatched: 1. CDR3 length equals 16 residues. In germline, CDR1 is SGHRS, CDR2 YFSETQ. CDR3 coding DNA: TGCGCCAGCAGCTTGGTAGCGGGGCCGAACACCGGGGAGCTGTTTTTT. The encoded protein is CASSLVAGPNTGELFF.

J is TRBJ2-7 and V is TRBV27; TRBD1 might be the D (6 bases). V was clipped by 6 bases and J by 12 bases, with 18 bases between them. The CDR3 has 12 amino acids. In germline, CDR1 is MNHEY, CDR2 SMNVEV (reference sequence). CDR3 in amino acids: CASSLPATGLYF. The CDR3 DNA sequence: TGTGCCAGCAGCCTACCAGCGACAGGACTGTACTTC.

This clone was found a few times. The rearrangement joins TRBV7-9 to TRBJ2-5; TRBD1 matches 8 bases. J gave up 4 bases and V 5 bases, and 6 bases lay outside the gene matches. The germline gives CDR1 SEHNR, CDR2 FQNEAQ (reference sequence). The CDR3 runs 14 residues. DNA for the CDR3: TGTGCCAGCAGCACGGGACAGGCCCCAGAGACCCAGTACTTC. Its translation is CASSTGQAPETQYF.

The chain joins TRBV4-1 to TRBJ2-5; 10 bases are shared with TRBD1. The J call is doubtful: the DNA matches TRBJ2-7 better. This CDR3 is 15 amino acids long. Germline-derived CDR1 and CDR2 are MGHRA and YSYEKL. CDR3 protein: CASSQDLGQGYEQYF. The DNA for the CDR3 is TGCGCCAGCAGCCAAGATCTGGGACAGGGGTACGAGCAGTACTTC.

This sequence joins TRBV6-1 and TRBJ1-3, with D maybe TRBD1 (6 bases). The ends were cut back, 5 bases at V and 4 bases at J, with 9 bases in the middle. The germline gives CDR1 MNHNS, CDR2 SASEGT. CDR3 length: 13 residues. CDR3 bases: TGTGCCAGCAGTAGGGGGAACGGAAACACCATATATTTT. It encodes CASSRGNGNTIYF.

The chain uses TRBV28 and TRBJ2-1; 8 bases fit TRBD1. The ends lost 7 bases at V and 8 bases at J; junction bases unmatched: 16. Germline loops: CDR1 MDHEN, CDR2 SYDVKM. There are 16 residues in the CDR3. CDR3 coding DNA: TGTGCCAGCAAAACCGGACAGGGTCGGTCGAACGATGAGCAGTTCTTC. Translation: CASKTGQGRSNDEQFF.

This chain connects TRBV5-1 to TRBJ2-5; D is unclear. The CDR3 totals 14 residues. Germline CDR1 SGHRS, CDR2 YFSETQ. V was cut by 2 bases and J by 5 bases, with 13 bases left in between. CDR3 in amino acids: CASSFYQDWETQYF. The CDR3 bases are TGCGCCAGCAGCTTTTATCAGGATTGGGAGACCCAGTACTTC.